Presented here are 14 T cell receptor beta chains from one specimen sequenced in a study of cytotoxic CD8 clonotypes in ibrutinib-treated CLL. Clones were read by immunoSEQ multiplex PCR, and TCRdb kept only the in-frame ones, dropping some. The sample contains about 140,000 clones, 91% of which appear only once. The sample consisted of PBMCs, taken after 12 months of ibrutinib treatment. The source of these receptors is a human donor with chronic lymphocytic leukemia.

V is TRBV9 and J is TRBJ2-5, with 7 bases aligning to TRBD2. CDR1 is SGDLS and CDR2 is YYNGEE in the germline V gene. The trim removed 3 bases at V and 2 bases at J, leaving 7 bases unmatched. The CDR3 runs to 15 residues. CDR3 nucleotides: TGTGCCAGCAGCGGCAGACTAGCAGAACAAGAGACCCAGTACTTC. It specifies CASSGRLAEQETQYF.

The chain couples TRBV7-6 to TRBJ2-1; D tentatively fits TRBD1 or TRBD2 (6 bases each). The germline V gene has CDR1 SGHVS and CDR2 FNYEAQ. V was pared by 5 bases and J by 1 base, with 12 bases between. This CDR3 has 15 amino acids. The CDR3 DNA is TGTGCCAGCAGCCGAGGGGGGCTTTCCTACAATGAGCAGTTCTTC. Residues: CASSRGGLSYNEQFF. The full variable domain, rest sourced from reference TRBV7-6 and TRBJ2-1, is GAGVSQSPRYKVTKRGQDVALRCDPISGHVSLYWYRQALGQGPEFLTYFNYEAQQDKSGLPNDRFSAERPEGSISTLTIQRTEQRDSAMYRCASSRGGLSYNEQFFGPGTRLTVL.

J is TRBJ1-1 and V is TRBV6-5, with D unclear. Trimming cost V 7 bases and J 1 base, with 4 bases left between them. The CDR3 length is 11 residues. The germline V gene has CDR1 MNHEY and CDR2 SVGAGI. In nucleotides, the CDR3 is TGTGCCAGCAACGGGAACACTGAAGCTTTCTTT. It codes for CASNGNTEAFF.

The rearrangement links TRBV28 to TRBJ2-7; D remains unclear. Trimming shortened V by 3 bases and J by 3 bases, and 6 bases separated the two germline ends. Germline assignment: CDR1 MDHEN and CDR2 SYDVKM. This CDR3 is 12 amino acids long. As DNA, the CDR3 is TGTGCCAGCAGTTTGATCGGCTACGAGCAGTACTTC. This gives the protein CASSLIGYEQYF.

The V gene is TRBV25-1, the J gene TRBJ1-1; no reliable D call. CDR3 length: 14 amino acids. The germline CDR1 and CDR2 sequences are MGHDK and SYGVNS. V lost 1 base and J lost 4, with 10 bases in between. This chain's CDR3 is CASSESGLGTEAFF. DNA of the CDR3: TGTGCCAGCAGTGAATCTGGGTTGGGCACTGAAGCTTTCTTT.

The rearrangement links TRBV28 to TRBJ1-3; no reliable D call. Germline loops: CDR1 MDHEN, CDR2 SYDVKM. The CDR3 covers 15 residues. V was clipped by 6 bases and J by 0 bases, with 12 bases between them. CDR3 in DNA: TGTGCCAGCAGCACTGACGGTAGCTCTGGAAACACCATATATTTT. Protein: CASSTDGSSGNTIYF.

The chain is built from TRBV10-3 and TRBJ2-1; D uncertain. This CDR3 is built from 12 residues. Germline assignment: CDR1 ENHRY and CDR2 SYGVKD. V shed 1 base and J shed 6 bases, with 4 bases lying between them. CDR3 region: CAISELSNEQFF. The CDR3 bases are TGTGCCATCAGTGAGTTGTCCAATGAGCAGTTCTTC.

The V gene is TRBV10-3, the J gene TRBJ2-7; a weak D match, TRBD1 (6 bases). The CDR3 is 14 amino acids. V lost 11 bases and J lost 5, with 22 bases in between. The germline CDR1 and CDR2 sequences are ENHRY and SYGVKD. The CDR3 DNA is TGTGCCGCCTCGTCCAATACAGGGCCGGACGAGCAGTACTTC. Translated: CAASSNTGPDEQYF.

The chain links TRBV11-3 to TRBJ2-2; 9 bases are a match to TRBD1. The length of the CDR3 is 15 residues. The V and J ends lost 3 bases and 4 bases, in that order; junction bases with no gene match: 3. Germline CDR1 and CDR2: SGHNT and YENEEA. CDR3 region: CASSLGTGTTGELFF. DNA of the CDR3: TGTGCCAGCAGCTTGGGGACAGGGACCACCGGGGAGCTGTTTTTT.

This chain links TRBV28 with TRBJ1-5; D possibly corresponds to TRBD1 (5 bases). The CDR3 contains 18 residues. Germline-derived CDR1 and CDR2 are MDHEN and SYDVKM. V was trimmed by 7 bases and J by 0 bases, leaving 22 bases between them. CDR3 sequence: CASTLLGWGFDSNQPQHF. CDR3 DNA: TGTGCCAGCACCTTACTCGGGTGGGGGTTCGATAGCAATCAGCCCCAGCATTTT.

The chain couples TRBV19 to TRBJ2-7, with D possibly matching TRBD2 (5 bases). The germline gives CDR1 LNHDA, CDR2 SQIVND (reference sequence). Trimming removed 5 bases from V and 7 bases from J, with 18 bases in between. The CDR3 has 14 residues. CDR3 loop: CASSLGLESGEQYF. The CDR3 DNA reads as TGTGCCAGTAGTCTCGGGTTGGAGTCGGGAGAGCAGTACTTC.

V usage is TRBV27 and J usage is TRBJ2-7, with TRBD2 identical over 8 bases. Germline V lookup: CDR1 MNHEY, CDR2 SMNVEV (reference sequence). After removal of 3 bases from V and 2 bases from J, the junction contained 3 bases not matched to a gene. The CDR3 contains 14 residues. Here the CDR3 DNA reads TGTGCCAGCAGTTTTAGCGGGACGCCCTACGAGCAGTACTTC. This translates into CASSFSGTPYEQYF.

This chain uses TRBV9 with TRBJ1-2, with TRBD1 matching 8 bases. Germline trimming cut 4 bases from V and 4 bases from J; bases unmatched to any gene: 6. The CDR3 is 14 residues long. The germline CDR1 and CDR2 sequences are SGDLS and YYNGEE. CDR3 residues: CASSPDRGSYGYTF. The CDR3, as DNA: TGTGCCAGCAGCCCTGACAGGGGTAGCTATGGCTACACCTTC. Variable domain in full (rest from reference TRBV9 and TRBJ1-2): DSGVTQTPKHLITATGQRVTLRCSPRSGDLSVYWYQQSLDQGLQFLIQYYNGEERAKGNILERFSAQQFPDLHSELNLSSLELGDSALYFCASSPDRGSYGYTFGSGTRLTVV.

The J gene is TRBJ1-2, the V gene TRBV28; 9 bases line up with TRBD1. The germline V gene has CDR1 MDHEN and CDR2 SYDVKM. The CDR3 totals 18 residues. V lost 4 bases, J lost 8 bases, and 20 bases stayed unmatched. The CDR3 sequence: CASSSSWVPGQGIRGYTF. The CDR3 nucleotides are TGTGCCAGCAGTTCCTCCTGGGTCCCGGGACAGGGAATTAGGGGCTACACCTTC.